These T cell receptor beta chains were read from a single sample in a study of blood T cell repertoires in COVID-19. The repertoire was sequenced with immunoSEQ multiplex PCR; TCRdb's copy has only in-frame clones and lacks some. The profile shows tens of thousands of clones, approximately 84% of them singletons. The sequencing sample was made of peripheral blood. The receptors were gathered from a human donor in a cohort sampled during active COVID-19. Both conserved end residues are part of each CDR3. D genes are given only for firm matches. Clone sizes are given selectively: once, few, many, or a class where the clone is expanded.

d_call,cdr3_length,v_call,j_call,clone_size,cdr3_aa,cdr3_nt
.,13,TRBV6-4,TRBJ2-1,.,CASSDLFGGEQFF,TGTGCCAGCAGTGACCTTTTCGGCGGGGAGCAGTTCTTC
.,15,TRBV7-9,TRBJ1-1,.,CASSLVGVRGYEAFF,TGTGCCAGCAGCTTAGTAGGAGTTAGAGGATATGAAGCTTTCTTT
.,11,TRBV2,TRBJ2-3,.,CASKDRDTQYF,TGTGCCAGCAAGGACAGAGATACGCAGTATTTT
TRBD1,15,TRBV27,TRBJ1-5,.,CVSRRDSSGNQPQHF,TGTGTCAGCAGACGGGACAGCAGTGGCAATCAGCCCCAGCATTTT
TRBD1,16,TRBV5-6,TRBJ1-1,once,CASSHGAGGGNTEAFF,TGTGCCAGCAGCCACGGCGCAGGGGGAGGGAACACTGAAGCTTTCTTT
TRBD1,17,TRBV25-1,TRBJ1-2,.,CASSSLGGAGGAYGYTF,TGTGCCAGCAGCTCCCTAGGGGGGGCAGGGGGCGCCTATGGCTACACCTTC
TRBD2,17,TRBV5-1,TRBJ2-1,.,CASSLTVSGSELYEQFF,TGCGCCAGCAGCTTAACCGTTAGCGGGAGTGAGTTATATGAGCAGTTCTTC
.,15,TRBV4-1,TRBJ2-1,once,CASSQSSTGHIEQFF,TGCGCCAGCAGCCAAAGTAGTACAGGCCATATTGAGCAGTTCTTC
.,12,TRBV24-1,TRBJ2-4,.,CATSDYRDIQYF,TGTGCCACCAGTGATTATCGGGACATCCAGTACTTC
.,13,TRBV15,TRBJ2-2,.,CATSRDRTGELFF,TGTGCCACCAGCAGAGATCGGACCGGGGAGCTGTTTTTT